This TCR beta chain was sequenced during a study of T cell changes during pregnancy in multiple sclerosis. Repertoires were generated with immunoSEQ multiplex PCR, while TCRdb's copy carries only in-frame clones and drops some. The table lists about 40,000 clones, roughly nine tenths of them singletons. Germline CDR1 reads KGHSH; CDR2 reads LQKENI. V lost 0 bases, J lost 2 bases, and 4 bases lay in between. The CDR3 spans 13 residues. Material: CD8+ T cells from peripheral blood mononuclear cells, obtained in the first trimester of pregnancy. This TCR came from a female donor with multiple sclerosis, enrolled in a pregnancy study. This chain uses TRBV18 with TRBJ1-1; D unresolved. This CDR3 is CASSPPANTEAFF. In DNA form, the CDR3 reads TGTGCCAGCTCACCACCGGCTAACACTGAAGCTTTCTTT.